This TCR beta chain was recorded in a study of T cell responses to AZD1222 COVID-19 vaccine. As concerns this clone: Its antigen is still unknown.

TCRdb keeps only in-frame clones here, not all; method: immunoSEQ multiplex PCR. The sample shows 100,000 to 150,000 clones, approximately 90% of them seen only once. V was cut by 5 bases and J by 1 base, with 8 bases left in between. This CDR3 spans 13 amino acids. Looked up from germline, CDR1 is SGHNT and CDR2 is YENEEA. General observations from the study: Reportedly, nearly half of unique spike TCRs recognized epitopes outside B.1.351/B.1.1.7 mutations. Females made up more of the donors, who were largely white British, and clonal diversity may have come out too low.

The V gene is TRBV11-3, the J gene TRBJ1-1; D gene uncertain. The clonotype comes from an adult in good health. The sample here was peripheral blood, taken on day 0 of AZD1222 vaccination. Here the CDR3 reads CASSRSGNTEAFF. CDR3 sequence (DNA): TGTGCCAGCAGCCGATCAGGGAACACTGAAGCTTTCTTT.